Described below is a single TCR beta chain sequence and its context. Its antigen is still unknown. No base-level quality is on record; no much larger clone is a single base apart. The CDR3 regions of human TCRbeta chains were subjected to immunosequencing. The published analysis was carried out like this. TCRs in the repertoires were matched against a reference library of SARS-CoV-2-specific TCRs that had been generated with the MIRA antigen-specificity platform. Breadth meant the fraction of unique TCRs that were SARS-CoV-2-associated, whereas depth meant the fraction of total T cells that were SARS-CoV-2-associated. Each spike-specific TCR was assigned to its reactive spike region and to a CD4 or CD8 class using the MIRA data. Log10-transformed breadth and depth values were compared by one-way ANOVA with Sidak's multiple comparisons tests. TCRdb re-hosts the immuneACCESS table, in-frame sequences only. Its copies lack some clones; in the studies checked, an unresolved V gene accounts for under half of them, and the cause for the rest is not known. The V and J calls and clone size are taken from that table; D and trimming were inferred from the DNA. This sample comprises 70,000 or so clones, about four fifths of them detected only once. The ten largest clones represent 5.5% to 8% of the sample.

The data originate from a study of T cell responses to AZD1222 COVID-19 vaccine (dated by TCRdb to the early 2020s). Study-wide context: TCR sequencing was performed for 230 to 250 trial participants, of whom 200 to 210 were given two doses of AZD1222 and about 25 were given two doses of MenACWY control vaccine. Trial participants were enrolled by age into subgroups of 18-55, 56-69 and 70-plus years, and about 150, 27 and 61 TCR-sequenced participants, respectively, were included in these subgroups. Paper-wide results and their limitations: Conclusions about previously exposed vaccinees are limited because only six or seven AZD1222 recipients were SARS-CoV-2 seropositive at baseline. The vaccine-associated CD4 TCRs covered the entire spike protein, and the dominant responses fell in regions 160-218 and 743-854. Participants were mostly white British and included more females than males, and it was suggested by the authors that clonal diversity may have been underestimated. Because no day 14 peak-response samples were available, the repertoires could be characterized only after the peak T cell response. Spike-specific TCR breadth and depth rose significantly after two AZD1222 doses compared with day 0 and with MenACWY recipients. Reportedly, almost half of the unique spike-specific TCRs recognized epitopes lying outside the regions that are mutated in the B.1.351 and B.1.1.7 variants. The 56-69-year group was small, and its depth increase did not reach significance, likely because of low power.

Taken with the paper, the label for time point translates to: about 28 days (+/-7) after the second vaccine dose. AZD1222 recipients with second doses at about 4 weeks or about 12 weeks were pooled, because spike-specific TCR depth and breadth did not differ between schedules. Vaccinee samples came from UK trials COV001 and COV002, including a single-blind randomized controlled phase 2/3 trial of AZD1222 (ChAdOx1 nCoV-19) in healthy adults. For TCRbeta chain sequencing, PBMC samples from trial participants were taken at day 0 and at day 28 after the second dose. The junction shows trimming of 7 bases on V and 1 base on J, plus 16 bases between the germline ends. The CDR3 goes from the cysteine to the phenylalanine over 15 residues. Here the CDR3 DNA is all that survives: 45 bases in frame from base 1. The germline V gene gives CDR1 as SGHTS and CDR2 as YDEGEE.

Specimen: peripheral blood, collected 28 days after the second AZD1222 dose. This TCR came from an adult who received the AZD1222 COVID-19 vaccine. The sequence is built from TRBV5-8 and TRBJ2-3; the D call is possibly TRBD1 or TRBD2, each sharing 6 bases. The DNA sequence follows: TGTGCCAGCCCCGTCTGGGGGGCCGGCACAGATACGCAGTATTTT. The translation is CASPVWGAGTDTQYF.